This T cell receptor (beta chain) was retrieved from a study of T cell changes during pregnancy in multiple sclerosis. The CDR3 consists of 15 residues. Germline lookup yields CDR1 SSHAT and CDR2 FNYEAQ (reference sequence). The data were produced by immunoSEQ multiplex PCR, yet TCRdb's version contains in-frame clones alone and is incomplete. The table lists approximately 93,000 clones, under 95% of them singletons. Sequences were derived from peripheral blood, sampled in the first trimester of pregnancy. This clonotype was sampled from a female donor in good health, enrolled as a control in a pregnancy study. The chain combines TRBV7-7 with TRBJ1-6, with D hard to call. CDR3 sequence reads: CARHRTSSYNSPLHF. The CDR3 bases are TGTGCTAGGCACAGAACCAGCTCCTATAATTCACCCCTCCACTTT.